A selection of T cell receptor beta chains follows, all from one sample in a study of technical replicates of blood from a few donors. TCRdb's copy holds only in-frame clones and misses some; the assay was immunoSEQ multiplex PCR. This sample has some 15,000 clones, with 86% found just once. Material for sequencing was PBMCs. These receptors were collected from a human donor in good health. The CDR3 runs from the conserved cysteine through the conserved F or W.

CASSLVGQGAPEAFF	TRBV11-2	TRBJ1-1
CASSLGAGSPDTQYF	TRBV11-2	TRBJ2-3
CASSLLQTSYEQYF	TRBV5-1	TRBJ2-7
CASTTASNQPQHF	TRBV6-1	TRBJ1-5
CASKLAGGGDEQFF	TRBV5-1	TRBJ2-1
CASSEGAHGTAYEQYF	TRBV6-1	TRBJ2-7
CASSPRDRGPDTQYF	TRBV18	TRBJ2-3
CASSLSLRSGNTIYF	TRBV28	TRBJ1-3
CASSPGQVRYGYTF	TRBV27	TRBJ1-2
CASSGLATDTQYF	TRBV6-5	TRBJ2-3
CASSSSGTGVLNEQFF	TRBV5-1	TRBJ2-1
CSVDLTGELFF	TRBV29-1	TRBJ2-2
CASSERNLNEQFF	TRBV2	TRBJ2-1
CASSERQTTGELFF	TRBV2	TRBJ2-2
CASSSRTGLTHF	TRBV6-5	TRBJ1-5
CASSVSSGSNEQFF	TRBV5-1	TRBJ2-1
CASSHPGLAGGSEADTQYF	TRBV4-1	TRBJ2-3
CASSPTGVPGADTQYF	TRBV7-3	TRBJ2-3
CASSWRTVNTEAFF	TRBV7-2	TRBJ1-1
CASSARGGLGYTF	TRBV5-6	TRBJ1-2
CASRTSGSVYNEQFF	TRBV2	TRBJ2-1
CASSLARTEKETQYF	TRBV5-6	TRBJ2-5
CASSIDPLGEQYF	TRBV19	TRBJ2-7
CASSLEPSRGCTF	TRBV7-9	TRBJ1-2
CASRDIQNSPLHF	TRBV6-1	TRBJ1-6
CAWSPSRTTSGSNLGNEQFF	TRBV30	TRBJ2-1
CASSKGLAGGETQYF	TRBV19	TRBJ2-5
CASRLHRGDYGYTF	TRBV6-5	TRBJ1-2
CASSLGLNRGQTEAFF	TRBV14	TRBJ1-1
CASTSPWESRNEQFF	TRBV28	TRBJ2-1
CASSKTGTIYEQYF	TRBV19	TRBJ2-7
CASSFSQGLGGLAEYEQYF	TRBV28	TRBJ2-7
CASSSSGNSYEQYF	TRBV7-2	TRBJ2-7
CASSTLQGALTEAFF	TRBV21-1	TRBJ1-1
CASSLRLAGVETQYF	TRBV5-4	TRBJ2-5
CASSRQGDSNQPQHF	TRBV27	TRBJ1-5
CASSVAGTPYEQYF	TRBV9	TRBJ2-7
CASSLGQGFAEQYF	TRBV7-9	TRBJ2-7
CASSPGLARGTDTQYF	TRBV5-1	TRBJ2-3
CASSWGLAGEEQFF	TRBV5-4	TRBJ2-1
CASSGNRGLEPQHF	TRBV2	TRBJ1-5
CASSPRGGETYEQYF	TRBV5-1	TRBJ2-7
CASSRRSTNEKLFF	TRBV5-6	TRBJ1-4
CASSMEPSGSYEQYF	TRBV19	TRBJ2-7
CSVVGASGGEQFF	TRBV29-1	TRBJ2-1
CASSSRQTSGRADTQYF	TRBV7-8	TRBJ2-3
CSAVPGQGGNGYTF	TRBV29-1	TRBJ1-2
CASSQEVAFEQYF	TRBV4-1	TRBJ2-7
CASVEEANYGYTF	TRBV6-1	TRBJ1-2
CASSTGTSYEQYF	TRBV7-9	TRBJ2-7
CASSLDRVLYEQYF	TRBV4-1	TRBJ2-7
CASSIGRWDRRSGTGELFF	TRBV19	TRBJ2-2
CASSETGREPSYEQYF	TRBV10-2	TRBJ2-7
CASSLSFDTQYF	TRBV11-1	TRBJ2-3
CASSPYRDIRGGTEAFF	TRBV12-1	TRBJ1-1
CASSLILYQPQHF	TRBV5-4	TRBJ1-5
CASSLDASGLSYEQYF	TRBV7-9	TRBJ2-7